These 4 T cell receptor beta chains came from one sample sequenced in a study of monozygotic twins with cystic fibrosis (dated by TCRdb to the early 2020s). The library was produced with the immunoSEQ multiplex PCR assay. TCRdb provides this immuneACCESS table in a form limited to in-frame rearrangements. Some clones are lacking; in checked studies, under half of them reflect an unresolved V gene, and why the rest are absent is not known. For this sample the table gives around 25,000 clones, of which approximately 96% were detected only once. The leading ten clones occupy 2.5% to 3.5% of the sample. The sequenced sample was blood. The source of these receptors is a girl aged 2-10 years with cystic fibrosis.

This clone has just a few counts. V is TRBV7-6 and J is TRBJ2-1, with D possibly TRBD2 on 6 matching bases. Germline CDR1 SGHVS, CDR2 FNYEAQ. This CDR3 is built from 13 residues. Trimming left V 8 bases short and J 0 bases short, with 8 bases between. The CDR3 region has the DNA TGTGCCAGCGGGGGGAACTCCTACAATGAGCAGTTCTTC. Amino acids: CASGGNSYNEQFF.

The V gene is TRBV6-5, the J gene TRBJ2-3; D may be TRBD2 (5 bases). CDR1 is MNHEY and CDR2 is SVGAGI in the germline V gene. The CDR3 is 12 residues long. V was shortened by 6 bases and J by 2 bases, with 6 bases between the two germline ends. CDR3 DNA: TGTGCCAGCAGGAGGGACACAGATACGCAGTATTTT. Translated: CASRRDTDTQYF.

The rearrangement links TRBV9 to TRBJ2-7, with a tentative D call TRBD1 (6 bases). The germline gives CDR1 SGDLS, CDR2 YYNGEE. V was trimmed by 2 bases and J by 1 base, leaving 16 bases between them. The CDR3 extends over 16 amino acids. The DNA for the CDR3 is TGTGCCAGCAGCGTGAGTGGGGGCAGGGGATCCTACGAGCAGTACTTC. Its protein is CASSVSGGRGSYEQYF.

The V gene is TRBV28, the J gene TRBJ1-5; 7 bases are a match to TRBD1. The ends lost 6 bases at V and 0 bases at J; junction bases unmatched: 11. Germline CDR1 and CDR2: MDHEN and SYDVKM. This CDR3 spans 17 amino acids. This chain's CDR3 is CASRHSTQGYSNQPQHF. CDR3 coding DNA: TGTGCCAGCAGACACAGTACACAGGGGTATAGCAATCAGCCCCAGCATTTT.